The sequence of this T cell receptor beta chain was determined in a study of shared clonotypes between healthy human individuals. The V and J ends lost 3 bases and 2 bases respectively, with 11 bases between them. This CDR3 contains 15 residues. Per germline, CDR1 SGHRS and CDR2 YFSETQ. Libraries were prepared by immunoSEQ multiplex PCR; TCRdb keeps only in-frame clonotypes and omits some of them. The table shows some 2 million clones, with 95% occurring only once. This sequence was found in a man between 18 and 29 years old in good health. This chain joins TRBV5-1 and TRBJ2-2; tentatively, D is TRBD1 (5 bases). The sample was naive CD4+ T cells sorted from blood. The sample's subset: CD45RA+ positively selected. The CDR3, as DNA: TGCGCCAGCAGCTGGGGCGAGATAAACACCGGGGAGCTGTTTTTT. It specifies CASSWGEINTGELFF.